Shown below are 25 T cell receptor beta chains from a single sample sequenced in a study of CD8 T cells in Susac syndrome. The authors reverse transcribed roughly 0.5 to 1 ug RNA with random hexamers. TCRdb re-called the immunoSEQ multiplex PCR reads with MiXCR, one entry per CDR3 protein. The sample holds tens of thousands of distinct CDR3 sequences, roughly 94% seen once. The sample taken for sequencing was CD8+ T cells from PBMCs. These receptors all come from a human donor with Susac syndrome.

The table lists this clonotype with a few counts. The chain carries TRBV29-1 and TRBJ2-3; D could derive from TRBD1 or TRBD2 (6 bases each). The V gene lost 1 base and the J gene lost 3 bases, with 23 bases spanning the gap. The CDR3 spans 18 residues. Germline-derived CDR1 and CDR2 are SQVTM and ANQGSEA. The CDR3 sequence: CSVEGTIRGAVMTDTQYF. In DNA, the CDR3 is TGCAGCGTTGAAGGGACCATTAGGGGGGCAGTCATGACAGATACGCAGTATTTT.

The chain couples TRBV5-1 to TRBJ2-5; TRBD2 matches 14 bases. The CDR3 consists of 19 residues. Germline V gene data show CDR1 as SGHRS and CDR2 as YFSETQ. J was trimmed by 3 bases and V by 4 bases; bases with no gene match: 14. This CDR3 reads CASSVGLAGEWGAEETQYF. In nucleotides, the CDR3 is TGCGCCAGCAGCGTGGGACTAGCGGGAGAATGGGGAGCGGAAGAGACCCAGTACTTC.

This chain's CDR3 is CASSHGTYLGNEQFF. The CDR3 DNA reads TGCGCCAGCAGCCATGGCACGTATTTGGGGAATGAGCAGTTCTTC. The V call is TRBV4-3, the J call TRBJ2-1; D remains ambiguous. This CDR3 contains 15 residues. V was cut by 3 bases and J by 7 bases, with 16 bases left in between. Germline V gene sequence: CDR1 LGHNA, CDR2 YSLEER.

With regard to this clonotype: At one end, the junction sequence differs from germline, possibly due to a read error. The rearrangement uses TRBV4-2 and TRBJ2-3; no clear D. Germline lookup yields CDR1 LGHNA and CDR2 YNFKEQ. The length of the CDR3 is 16 residues. The CDR3: CASSHVLDPSTDTQYF. The CDR3 DNA reads as TGCGCCAGCAGCCACGTCTTAGATCCTAGCACAGATACGCAGTATTTT.

CDR3 nucleotides: TGCAGCGTCCAGAAAGCCGCGACCTACGAGCAGTACTTC. Protein: CSVQKAATYEQYF. The chain couples TRBV29-1 to TRBJ2-7, with D unclear. This CDR3 spans 13 amino acids. The germline gives CDR1 SQVTM, CDR2 ANQGSEA. Trimming removed 6 bases at V and 2 bases at J, with 14 bases between.

The CDR3 DNA reads TGCGCCAGCAGCCGGGAAACTAGCGGGAGACCCTACAATGAGCAGTTCTTC. It encodes CASSRETSGRPYNEQFF. The chain is built from TRBV5-1 and TRBJ2-1; 11 bases match TRBD2. J gave up 2 bases and V 4 bases, and 8 bases lay outside the gene matches. The length of the CDR3 is 17 residues. The germline gives CDR1 SGHRS, CDR2 YFSETQ.

The V and J genes are TRBV6-5 and TRBJ2-7; D is perhaps TRBD2 (6 bases). Trimming stripped 4 bases from V and 4 bases from J, with 14 bases between. This CDR3 has 14 residues. Germline CDR1 MNHEY, CDR2 SVGAGI. The CDR3 DNA reads as TGTGCCAGCAGTTTTACGACGACTAGTTACGAGCAGTACTTC. Translating it yields CASSFTTTSYEQYF.

V and J are TRBV19 and TRBJ2-7; D ambiguous. Trimming left V 3 bases short and J 3 bases short, with 3 bases between. CDR3 length: 11 amino acids. The germline CDR1 and CDR2 sequences are LNHDA and SQIVND (reference sequence). Here the CDR3 DNA reads TGTGCCAGTAGTATGGGCTACGAGCAGTACTTC. Translating gives CASSMGYEQYF.

The chain couples TRBV15 to TRBJ1-5; D is undetermined. V shed 5 bases and J shed 6 bases, with 11 bases lying between them. The CDR3 is made up of 13 amino acids. CDR1 is LNHNV, CDR2 YYDKDF, per germline (reference sequence). The CDR3 protein is CATSLFAGQPQHF. CDR3 nucleotide sequence: TGTGCCACCAGCTTGTTTGCGGGTCAGCCCCAGCATTTT. Based on the CDR3 plus reference TRBV15 and TRBJ1-5, the full variable domain is DAMVIQNPRYQVTQFGKPVTLSCSQTLNHNVMYWYQQKSSQAPKLLFHYYDKDFNNEADTPDNFQSRRPNTSFCFLDIRSPGLGDTAMYLCATSLFAGQPQHFGDGTRLSIL.

CDR3 in DNA: TGCGCCAGCAGCTTGGATGCCTACGAGCAGTACTTC. This sequence encodes CASSLDAYEQYF. The J gene is TRBJ2-7, the V gene TRBV5-1; D is ambiguous. The CDR3 runs to 12 residues. With 0 bases removed from V and 2 bases from J, the gap between germline ends came to 3 bases. CDR1 SGHRS and CDR2 YFSETQ come from the germline V gene.

This chain joins TRBV12-5 and TRBJ2-1; D unresolved. Trimming stripped 3 bases from V and 4 bases from J, with 7 bases between. The CDR3 has 13 residues. Germline values: CDR1 LGHNT, CDR2 FRNRAP. CDR3 bases: TGTGCTAGTGGTTTAGAGGTATACAATGAGCAGTTCTTC. This codes for CASGLEVYNEQFF.

This rearrangement joins TRBV6-2 or TRBV6-3 to TRBJ2-2; D uncertain. The CDR3 has 13 amino acids. V lost 0 bases and J lost 7, with 6 bases in between. CDR1 is MNHEY and CDR2 is SVGEGT in the germline V gene. The CDR3 DNA reads TGTGCCAGCAGTTACTCTGAAGGCGGGGAGCTGTTTTTT. It encodes CASSYSEGGELFF.

This chain connects TRBV27 to TRBJ2-3, with D perhaps TRBD2 (6 bases). The CDR3 is 14 residues long. Germline V gene data show CDR1 as MNHEY and CDR2 as SMNVEV (reference sequence). Trimming took off 6 bases at V and 2 bases at J, with 12 bases between the two ends. The CDR3 reads CASRVGTLTDTQYF. The CDR3 nucleotides read TGTGCCAGCAGGGTCGGGACTCTCACAGATACGCAGTATTTT.

The CDR3 reads CATPGLNRSGANVLTF. The CDR3 coding sequence is TGTGCCACACCGGGGCTAAACCGCTCTGGGGCCAACGTCCTGACTTTC. The rearrangement uses TRBV15 and TRBJ2-6; D is possibly TRBD1 or TRBD2 (5 bases each). Germline V gene data show CDR1 as LNHNV and CDR2 as YYDKDF (reference sequence). V was clipped by 9 bases and J by 0 bases, with 15 bases between them. The CDR3 runs to 16 residues.

The rearrangement uses TRBV18 and TRBJ2-1, with 8 bases fitting TRBD2. The germline V gene has CDR1 KGHSH and CDR2 LQKENI. The J segment lost 2 bases and the V segment lost 6 bases, leaving 9 bases of the junction unmatched. The CDR3 has 16 amino acids. CDR3 DNA: TGTGCCAGCTCTCCCGAGGAGCGGGAGCCCTACAATGAGCAGTTCTTC. As protein: CASSPEEREPYNEQFF.

The chain carries TRBV18 and TRBJ2-7, with a weak D call TRBD2 (5 bases). Per the germline V gene, CDR1 is KGHSH and CDR2 is LQKENI. The CDR3 totals 14 residues. V gave up 3 bases and J gave up 5 bases, with 14 bases separating them. CDR3 protein: CASSPDTGIHEQYF. The CDR3 DNA reads TGTGCCAGCTCACCCGACACGGGAATCCACGAGCAGTACTTC.

In this sample, this clonotype turned up once. The chain recombines TRBV29-1 with TRBJ1-2; D possibly corresponds to TRBD1 (6 bases). The CDR3 totals 11 residues. The germline V and J ends were trimmed by 7 bases and 4 bases, with 10 bases remaining between them. Per germline, CDR1 SQVTM and CDR2 ANQGSEA. CDR3 region: CSAPDSYGYTF. CDR3 DNA: TGCAGCGCTCCGGACAGCTATGGCTACACCTTC.

This clonotype is a singleton in its sample. V and J are TRBV5-4 and TRBJ2-5; no reliable D call. Germline values: CDR1 SGHNT, CDR2 YYREEE (reference sequence). This CDR3 region has 14 residues. V was trimmed by 4 bases and J by 5 bases, leaving 15 bases between them. For the CDR3, the DNA is TGTGCCAGCAGCCTGTGGACCCGCCGGGAGACCCAGTACTTC. Translating it yields CASSLWTRRETQYF.

This sequence joins TRBV29-1 and TRBJ2-7; perhaps TRBD1 as D (5 bases). V was cut by 4 bases and J by 4 bases, with 11 bases left in between. The CDR3 spans 12 residues. CDR1 and CDR2 from the germline V gene are SQVTM and ANQGSEA. This CDR3 reads CSVGYRLYEQYF. In nucleotides, the CDR3 is TGCAGCGTTGGATACAGGCTATACGAGCAGTACTTC.

In its sample, this clonotype was seen a few times. The rearrangement joins TRBV7-9 to TRBJ2-3, with D possibly matching TRBD2 (7 bases). The CDR3 has 15 amino acids. Germline V gives CDR1 SEHNR, CDR2 FQNEAQ (reference sequence). V was clipped by 1 base and J by 2 bases, with 10 bases between them. This CDR3 reads CASSLVGGATDTQYF. The CDR3 coding sequence is TGTGCCAGCAGCTTAGTAGGGGGGGCCACAGATACGCAGTATTTT. Full variable domain (outside the CDR3, taken from reference TRBV7-9 and TRBJ2-3): DTGVSQNPRHKITKRGQNVTFRCDPISEHNRLYWYRQTLGQGPEFLTYFQNEAQLEKSRLLSDRFSAERPKGSFSTLEIQRTEQGDSAMYLCASSLVGGATDTQYFGPGTRLTVL.

The chain recombines TRBV25-1 with TRBJ2-7; D unresolved. The V gene lost 1 base and the J gene lost 1 base, with 8 bases spanning the gap. Germline V gene data show CDR1 as MGHDK and CDR2 as SYGVNS. This CDR3 region has 14 residues. CDR3 sequence: CASSELGTSYEQYF. The CDR3 DNA sequence: TGTGCCAGCAGTGAATTGGGCACTTCCTACGAGCAGTACTTC.

This rearrangement joins TRBV2 to TRBJ2-1; perhaps TRBD2 as D (6 bases). The CDR3 is 15 amino acids. Deletions cut 9 bases from V and 4 bases from J, with 19 bases between. Germline CDR1 and CDR2: SNHLY and FYNNEI. The DNA for the CDR3 is TGTGCCAGGGCGAATAGCGGTTCCCGATACAATGAGCAGTTCTTC. Translating gives CARANSGSRYNEQFF.

The chain joins TRBV4-3 to TRBJ2-1; D is unresolved. Looked up from germline, CDR1 is LGHNA and CDR2 is YSLEER. CDR3 length: 15 residues. Deletions cut 0 bases from V and 9 bases from J, with 15 bases between. CDR3 in DNA: TGCGCCAGCAGCCAAGATCTAGGTTCGTCGGGTGAGCAGTTCTTC. Amino acid sequence: CASSQDLGSSGEQFF.

This clonotype was picked up one time. The genes are TRBV19 and TRBJ1-1; tentatively, D is TRBD1 (6 bases). CDR3 length equals 13 residues. CDR1 LNHDA and CDR2 SQIVND come from the germline V gene (reference sequence). V dropped 3 bases and J dropped 1 base, with 6 bases sitting between them. The CDR3 here is CASSMGANTEAFF. The CDR3 DNA follows: TGTGCCAGTAGTATGGGGGCGAACACTGAAGCTTTCTTT.

J is TRBJ2-7 and V is TRBV29-1; 7 bases match TRBD1. Trimming cost V 5 bases and J 5 bases; bases outside gene matches: 15. CDR1 is SQVTM, CDR2 ANQGSEA, per germline. The CDR3 sequence is 15 residues long. CDR3 sequence (DNA): TGCAGCGTTTACATTTTTCAGGGGGAGTCGGACGAGCAGTACTTC. It yields the protein CSVYIFQGESDEQYF.